Reported below is one T cell receptor beta chain. Trimming removed 0 bases at V and 4 bases at J, with 9 bases between. The CDR3 is 15 residues long. Germline V gene data show CDR1 as MNHNY and CDR2 as SVGAGI (reference sequence). This sample was included in a study of blood T cell repertoires in COVID-19. Sequenced by immunoSEQ multiplex PCR; TCRdb stores in-frame clones only, minus some. The sample has approximately 240,000 clones; roughly 82% are singletons. The source is an elderly woman with active or convalescent COVID-19. Sequenced: peripheral blood. This sequence joins TRBV6-6 and TRBJ1-4, with a weak D call TRBD1 (5 bases). This CDR3 is CASSYSGGGNEKLFF. In DNA form, the CDR3 reads TGTGCCAGCAGTTACTCGGGGGGTGGTAATGAAAAACTGTTTTTT.